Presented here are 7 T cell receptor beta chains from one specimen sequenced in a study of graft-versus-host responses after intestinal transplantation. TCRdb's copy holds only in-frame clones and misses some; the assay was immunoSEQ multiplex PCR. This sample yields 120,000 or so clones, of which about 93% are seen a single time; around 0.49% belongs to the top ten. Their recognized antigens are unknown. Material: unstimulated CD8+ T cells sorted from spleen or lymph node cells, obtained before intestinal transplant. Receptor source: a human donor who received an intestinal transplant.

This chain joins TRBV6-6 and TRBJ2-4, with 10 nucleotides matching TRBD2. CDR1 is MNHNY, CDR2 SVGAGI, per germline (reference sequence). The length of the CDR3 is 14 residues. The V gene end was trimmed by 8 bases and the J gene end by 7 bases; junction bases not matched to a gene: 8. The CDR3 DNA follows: TGTGCCAGCGTGATAGCGGGAGGCGGGAACATTCAGTACTTC. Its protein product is CASVIAGGGNIQYF.

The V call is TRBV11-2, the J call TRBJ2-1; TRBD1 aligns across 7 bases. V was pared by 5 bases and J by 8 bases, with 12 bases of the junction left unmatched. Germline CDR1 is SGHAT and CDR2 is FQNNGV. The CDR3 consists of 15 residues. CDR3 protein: CASSPTPDRADEQFF. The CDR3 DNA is TGTGCCAGCAGCCCAACCCCCGACAGGGCCGATGAGCAGTTCTTC.

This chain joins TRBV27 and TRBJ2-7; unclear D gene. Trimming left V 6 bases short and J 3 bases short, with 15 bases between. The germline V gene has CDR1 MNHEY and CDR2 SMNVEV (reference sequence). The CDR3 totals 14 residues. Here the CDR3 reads CASREGLLYYEQYF. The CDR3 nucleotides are TGTGCCAGCAGGGAAGGGTTGTTATACTACGAGCAGTACTTC.

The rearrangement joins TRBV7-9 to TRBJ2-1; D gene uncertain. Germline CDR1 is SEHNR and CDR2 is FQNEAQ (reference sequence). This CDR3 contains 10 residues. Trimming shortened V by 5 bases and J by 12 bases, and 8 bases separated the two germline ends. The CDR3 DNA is TGTGCCAGCAGCCACGCCGGGCAGTTCTTC. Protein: CASSHAGQFF.

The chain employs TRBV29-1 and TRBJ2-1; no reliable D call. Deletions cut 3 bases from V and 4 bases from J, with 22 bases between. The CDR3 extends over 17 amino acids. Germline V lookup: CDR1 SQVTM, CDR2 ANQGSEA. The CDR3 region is CSVERSGRSAFYNEQFF. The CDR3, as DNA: TGCAGCGTTGAGCGCAGTGGACGGAGCGCCTTTTACAATGAGCAGTTCTTC.

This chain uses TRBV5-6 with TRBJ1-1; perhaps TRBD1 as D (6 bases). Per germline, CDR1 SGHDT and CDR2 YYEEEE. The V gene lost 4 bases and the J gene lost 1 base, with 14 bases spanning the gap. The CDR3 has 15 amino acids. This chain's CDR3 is CASSPTGTRNTEAFF. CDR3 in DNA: TGTGCCAGCAGCCCGACCGGGACACGGAACACTGAAGCTTTCTTT.

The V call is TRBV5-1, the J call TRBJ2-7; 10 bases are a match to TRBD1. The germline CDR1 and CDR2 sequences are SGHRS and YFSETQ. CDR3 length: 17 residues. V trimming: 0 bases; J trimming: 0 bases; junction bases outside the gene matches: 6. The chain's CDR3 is CASSLGIGTGVSYEQYF. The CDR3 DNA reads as TGCGCCAGCAGCTTGGGTATCGGGACAGGGGTCTCCTACGAGCAGTACTTC. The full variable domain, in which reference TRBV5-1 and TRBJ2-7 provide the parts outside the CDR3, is KAGVTQTPRYLIKTRGQQVTLSCSPISGHRSVSWYQQTPGQGLQFLFEYFSETQRNKGNFPGRFSGRQFSNSRSEMNVSTLELGDSALYLCASSLGIGTGVSYEQYFGPGTRLTVT.